A single sample is the source of the 13 T cell receptor beta chains below, sequenced in a study of Graves' ophthalmopathy and Graves' hyperthyroidism. RNA transcripts were the template, and TCR beta CDR3 regions were amplified from them. After a first-round RT-PCR with HTBI primers, a second-round multiplex PCR was run. TCRdb reanalysed the multiplex PCR reads using MiXCR and keeps one entry per CDR3 protein. The table has approximately 540,000 distinct CDR3 sequences, about 35% seen once. Sequencing input: peripheral blood or thyroid tissue (not recorded which). These receptors all stem from an adult man with Graves' hyperthyroidism.

Turning to this clonotype: The junction and the germline gene differ at one end; a read error may be behind it. The genes are TRBV5-4 and TRBJ2-5; TRBD2 matches at 9 bases. CDR3 size: 14 residues. Germline V gives CDR1 SGHNT, CDR2 YYREEE (reference sequence). CDR3 DNA sequence: TGTGCCAGCAGCTTCGGGACTAGCCGGGAGACCCAGAACTTC. Protein sequence: CASSFGTSRETQNF.

V usage is TRBV7-2 and J usage is TRBJ2-5, with TRBD2 identical over 8 bases. The germline V gene encodes CDR1 SGHTA and CDR2 FQGNSA. The V and J ends lost 4 bases and 4 bases, in that order; junction bases with no gene match: 8. The CDR3 spans 15 residues. The CDR3 coding sequence is TGTGCCAGCAGCTCGATGGGGCGGGGGGCAGAGACCCAGTACTTC. It encodes CASSSMGRGAETQYF.

In this sample, this clonotype turned up many times. The chain is built from TRBV10-3 and TRBJ2-5, with 7 bases aligning to TRBD1. Losses at the gene ends were 0 bases for V and 3 bases for J; bases not matched to a gene: 1. The germline V gene has CDR1 ENHRY and CDR2 SYGVKD. The CDR3 spans 14 residues. CDR3 residues: CAISESGTEETQYF. The CDR3 nucleotides read TGTGCCATCAGTGAGTCCGGGACAGAAGAGACCCAGTACTTC.

V gene TRBV2 combines with J gene TRBJ1-1, with 10 bases lining up with TRBD1. Trimming at V came to 5 bases and at J to 3 bases, leaving 6 bases not matched to a gene. The germline V gene encodes CDR1 SNHLY and CDR2 FYNNEI. The CDR3 runs to 15 residues. CDR3 nucleotide sequence: TGTGCCAGCAGTCTCGACAGGGGGCTGTACACTGAAGCTTTCTTT. Protein sequence: CASSLDRGLYTEAFF.

This clonotype appeared a few times. This sequence joins TRBV5-1 and TRBJ1-6; a possible D gene is TRBD1 (5 bases). Germline assignment: CDR1 SGHRS and CDR2 YFSETQ. Deletions cut 2 bases from V and 5 bases from J, with 11 bases between. This CDR3 comprises 15 residues. The CDR3 sequence: CASSFEDIDNSPLHF. The CDR3 DNA reads TGCGCCAGCAGCTTTGAGGACATCGATAATTCACCCCTCCACTTT. The whole variable domain, remainder taken from reference TRBV5-1 and TRBJ1-6, is KAGVTQTPRYLIKTRGQQVTLSCSPISGHRSVSWYQQTPGQGLQFLFEYFSETQRNKGNFPGRFSGRQFSNSRSEMNVSTLELGDSALYLCASSFEDIDNSPLHFGNGTRLTVT.

CDR3 nucleotide sequence: TGTGCCAGCACCCCGGTGGCGAACACCGGGGAGCTGTTTTTT. Encoded protein: CASTPVANTGELFF. J is TRBJ2-2 and V is TRBV12-3 or TRBV12-4; no clear D gene. The CDR3 extends over 14 amino acids. V dropped 7 bases and J dropped 0 bases, with 9 bases sitting between them.

Regarding this clonotype: A much larger clone sits a single nucleotide away, making a read error possible. For the CDR3, the DNA is TGTGCCACCAGCCTGAGACAGATGAATGAAGCTTTCTTT. Translating it yields CATSLRQMNEAFF. The chain has TRBV5-5 and TRBJ1-1, with a tentative D call TRBD1 (5 bases). The CDR3 is made up of 13 amino acids. The germline V gene has CDR1 SGHKS and CDR2 YYEKEE (reference sequence).

A remark on this clonotype: Given a much more abundant clone one base away, this may be a read error. The chain carries TRBV7-8 and TRBJ1-2; D is unclear. Germline lookup yields CDR1 SGHVS and CDR2 FQNEAQ. The CDR3 totals 14 residues. The CDR3 reads CASGLGGGSYGYTF. The CDR3 DNA sequence: TGTGCCAGCGGCTTGGGTGGCGGCAGCTATGGCTACACCTTC.

The chain carries TRBV12-3 or TRBV12-4 and TRBJ2-6, with 8 bases that match TRBD1. This CDR3 has 15 amino acids. V lost 3 bases to trimming and J lost 8 bases; unmatched junction nucleotides: 6. The CDR3 DNA is TGTGCCAGCAGTTTCGGACAGGGTGAGACCAACGTCCTGACTTTC. It translates to CASSFGQGETNVLTF.

There are many counts of this clonotype. The V gene is TRBV7-9, the J gene TRBJ1-2; 8 bases match TRBD1. Trimming removed 1 base from V and 5 bases from J; junction bases left unmatched: 6. Germline V lookup: CDR1 SEHNR, CDR2 FQNEAQ (reference sequence). The CDR3 contains 15 residues. This CDR3 is CASSLEGQGRYGYTF. The CDR3 nucleotides read TGTGCCAGCAGCTTAGAAGGACAGGGAAGGTATGGCTACACCTTC.

This chain uses TRBV6-6 with TRBJ2-6; 8 nucleotides align to TRBD2. CDR3 length equals 18 residues. Germline CDR1 MNHNY, CDR2 SVGAGI (reference sequence). The V segment lost 2 bases and the J segment 0 bases; nucleotides outside the gene matches: 6. CDR3 sequence: CASSYGGGGYSGANVLTF. The CDR3 bases are TGTGCCAGCAGTTACGGAGGCGGGGGGTACTCTGGGGCCAACGTCCTGACTTTC.

The chain couples TRBV20-1 to TRBJ2-7; possibly TRBD1 for D (5 bases). The last part of the DNA fits TRBJ2-1 better; the J call may be wrong. The CDR3 totals 13 residues. Germline V gene sequence: CDR1 DFQATT, CDR2 SNEGSKA (reference sequence). The CDR3 reads CSASILGDNEQFF. CDR3 nucleotide sequence: TGCAGTGCTAGTATCCTAGGGGACAATGAGCAGTTCTTC.

This clonotype was detected many times. The rearrangement links TRBV2 to TRBJ1-4; D is unresolved. V dropped 3 bases and J dropped 7 bases, with 9 bases sitting between them. Germline CDR1 reads SNHLY; CDR2 reads FYNNEI. This CDR3 region has 13 residues. The CDR3 DNA reads TGTGCCAGCAGTGATGAGGGTACTGAAAAACTGTTTTTT. Its protein is CASSDEGTEKLFF.